This TCR beta chain comes out of a study of cytomegalovirus exposure and HLA in healthy donors. This clone was seen only once. Its antigen is undetermined. Germline CDR1 is MNHEY and CDR2 is SMNVEV (reference sequence). The CDR3 loop spans 13 amino acids. Deletions cut 5 bases from V and 7 bases from J, with 15 bases between. Overall study results and limits: As a later analysis showed, a missense DCLRE1C variant was linked to trimming of TCR beta V- and J-genes.

Amplification used 60 Vbeta primers and 13 Jbeta primers. In the original processing: In a later analysis, of approximately 81 million unique beta chains, some 10 million appeared in at least two donors. Clones were sequenced by immunoSEQ multiplex PCR, and TCRdb holds only the in-frame ones, with some missing. The D gene and trimming were derived from the DNA, and the V and J assignments and clone size from that table. The table includes roughly 150,000 clones, 75% to 80% detected once. The sequencing sample was made of PBMCs. This receptor was obtained from a woman younger than 45 in good health and CMV-seronegative. This chain connects TRBV27 to TRBJ2-7; D might be TRBD1 (6 bases). CDR3 in amino acids: CASSVGQGREQYF. The CDR3 nucleotides are TGTGCCAGCAGTGTCGGCCAGGGGCGGGAGCAGTACTTC.